The entry below gives a single TCR beta chain sequence along with its context. This sample stems from a study of blood T cells in healthy people across ages. The ends lost 6 bases at V and 10 bases at J; junction bases unmatched: 6. The CDR3 sequence is 12 residues long. Together with a sample-barcoded 5' primer, a J-beta primer mix was included in a second PCR lasting about 6 to 11 cycles. MiXCR was run by TCRdb on the 5' RACE reads, yielding one entry per CDR3 protein. The sample includes some 860,000 distinct CDR3 sequences, 45% to 70% of them seen just once. The sequence was collected from a middle-aged man in good health. Sequenced material: blood. The chain combines TRBV12-3 or TRBV12-4 with TRBJ2-1; 7 bases align to TRBD1. The CDR3 DNA is TGTGCCAGCAGAAGTGACAGGGTCGAGCAGTTCTTC. Protein product: CASRSDRVEQFF.